A selection of T cell receptor beta chains follows, all from one sample in a study of shared T cell receptors in the human thymus. TCRdb keeps only in-frame clones here, not all; method: immunoSEQ multiplex PCR. The sample records roughly 700,000 clones, 88% being singletons. The same sample was also studied in work on human thymus T cells.

Sequencing was carried out using thymocytes. The receptors come from a boy in the first two years of life with a congenital heart defect. CDR3s include the opening cysteine and the closing phenylalanine or tryptophan. Fields, in order: clone size, V gene, J gene, D gene, CDR3 protein, CDR3 DNA. The D gene is left open where the match is weak. The size entry is marked missing in some rows and otherwise reads once, few, many or a size class.

NA	TRBV2	TRBJ2-3	NA	CASSDPGPSGADTQYF	TGTGCCAGCAGTGACCCCGGGCCCTCGGGGGCAGATACGCAGTATTTT
once	TRBV10-3	TRBJ2-1	NA	CAISEGRGRTLNNEQFF	TGTGCCATCAGTGAAGGGAGAGGGAGAACCCTGAACAATGAGCAGTTCTTC
NA	TRBV28	TRBJ2-3	TRBD1	CASSLGDRGNTDTQYF	TGTGCCAGCAGTTTGGGGGACAGGGGTAACACAGATACGCAGTATTTT
NA	TRBV13	TRBJ2-5	TRBD2	CASSLGGWRGYQETQYF	TGTGCCAGCAGCTTAGGCGGGTGGCGGGGGTACCAAGAGACCCAGTACTTC
NA	TRBV5-1	TRBJ2-3	TRBD2	CASSDLLLAGGGDTQYF	TGCGCCAGCAGTGACCTACTACTAGCGGGAGGGGGAGATACGCAGTATTTT
NA	TRBV6-1	TRBJ1-1	NA	CASSEPADSNTEAFF	TGTGCCAGCAGTGAACCCGCAGACTCGAACACTGAAGCTTTCTTT
NA	TRBV6-4	TRBJ2-3	TRBD2	CASSDSPLDKREGRADTQYF	TGTGCCAGCAGTGACTCACCTCTAGATAAGCGGGAGGGCCGGGCAGATACGCAGTATTTT
NA	TRBV14	TRBJ1-3	TRBD1	CASSQSGDSSGNTIYF	TGTGCCAGCAGCCAATCTGGGGACAGCTCTGGAAACACCATATATTTT
few	TRBV4-2	TRBJ2-7	TRBD2	CASSPIPGLTIYEQYF	TGTGCCAGCAGCCCGATACCGGGACTAACCATCTACGAGCAGTACTTC
NA	TRBV6-1	TRBJ2-1	TRBD2	CASSEAPAQAGRNGNEQFF	TGTGCCAGCAGTGAAGCCCCGGCTCAAGCGGGAAGGAATGGAAATGAGCAGTTCTTC
NA	TRBV9	TRBJ2-2	TRBD1	CASSVGQGGPAGELFF	TGTGCCAGCAGCGTTGGACAGGGCGGGCCCGCCGGGGAGCTGTTTTTT
NA	TRBV19	TRBJ1-5	NA	CASSIEHLNSNQPQHF	TGTGCCAGTAGTATAGAACACCTTAATAGCAATCAGCCCCAGCATTTT
NA	TRBV10-1	TRBJ1-5	NA	CASSDGHPAAQPQHF	TGCGCCAGCAGTGACGGACATCCCGCCGCGCAGCCCCAGCATTTT
NA	TRBV4-3	TRBJ2-1	TRBD2	CASSQERLAGDPSYNEQFF	TGCGCCAGCAGCCAAGAGAGACTAGCGGGAGACCCCTCCTACAATGAGCAGTTCTTC
NA	TRBV4-3	TRBJ2-2	NA	CASSQHVPRGLGTGELFF	TGCGCCAGCAGCCAACATGTCCCGCGGGGGCTAGGCACCGGGGAGCTGTTTTTT
NA	TRBV7-3	TRBJ2-7	NA	CASSLRAGGSYEQYF	TGTGCCAGCAGCTTAAGGGCAGGGGGGTCCTACGAGCAGTACTTC
NA	TRBV10-2	TRBJ2-5	TRBD2	CASSGPGLAGQETQYF	TGCGCCAGCAGTGGCCCCGGACTAGCGGGCCAAGAGACCCAGTACTTC
few	TRBV7-2	TRBJ2-7	NA	CASSLSTTGQYYEQYF	TGTGCCAGCAGCTTAAGCACTACAGGGCAGTACTACGAGCAGTACTTC
NA	TRBV21-1	TRBJ2-7	NA	CASSKGEVTYEQYF	TGTGCCAGCAGCAAAGGGGAGGTGACCTACGAGCAGTACTTC
NA	TRBV29-1	TRBJ1-1	NA	CSVEGGSPLNTEAFF	TGCAGCGTTGAAGGCGGCAGTCCGCTGAACACTGAAGCTTTCTTT
NA	TRBV27	TRBJ2-7	TRBD2	CASSHLGLADEQYF	TGTGCCAGCAGCCACCTTGGACTAGCCGATGAGCAGTACTTC
NA	TRBV5-1	TRBJ2-1	TRBD2	CASILQGGLAGGPPSYNEQFF	TGCGCCAGCATCTTGCAGGGCGGACTAGCGGGAGGGCCCCCCTCCTACAATGAGCAGTTCTTC
once	TRBV25-1	TRBJ1-1	NA	CASTRGTMNTEAFF	TGTGCCAGCACAAGGGGAACTATGAACACTGAAGCTTTCTTT
NA	TRBV6-4	TRBJ2-1	NA	CASSVLSRGRNEQFF	TGTGCCAGCAGTGTGCTCTCGCGGGGCCGTAATGAGCAGTTCTTC